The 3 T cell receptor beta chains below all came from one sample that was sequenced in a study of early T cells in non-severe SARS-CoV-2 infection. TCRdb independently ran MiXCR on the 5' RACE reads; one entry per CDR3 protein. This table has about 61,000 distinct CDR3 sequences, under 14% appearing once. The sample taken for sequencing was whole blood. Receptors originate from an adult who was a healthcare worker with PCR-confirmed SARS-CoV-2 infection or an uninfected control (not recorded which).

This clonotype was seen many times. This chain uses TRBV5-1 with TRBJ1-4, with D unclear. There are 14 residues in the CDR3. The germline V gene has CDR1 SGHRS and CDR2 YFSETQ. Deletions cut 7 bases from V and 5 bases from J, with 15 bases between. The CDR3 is CASVEGPGNEKLFF. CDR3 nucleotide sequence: TGCGCCAGCGTAGAAGGGCCCGGAAATGAAAAACTGTTTTTT.

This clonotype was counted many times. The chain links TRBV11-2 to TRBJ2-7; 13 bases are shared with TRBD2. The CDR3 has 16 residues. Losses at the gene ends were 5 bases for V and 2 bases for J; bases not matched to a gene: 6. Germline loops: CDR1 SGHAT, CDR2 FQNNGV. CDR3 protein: CASSRTSGGQTYEQYF. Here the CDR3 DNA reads TGTGCCAGCAGCCGGACTAGCGGGGGCCAGACCTACGAGCAGTACTTC.

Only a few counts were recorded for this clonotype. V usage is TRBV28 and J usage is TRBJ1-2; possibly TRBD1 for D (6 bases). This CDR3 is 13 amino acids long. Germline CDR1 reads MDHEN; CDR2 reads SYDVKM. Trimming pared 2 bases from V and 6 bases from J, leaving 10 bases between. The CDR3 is CASSLTGRHGYTF. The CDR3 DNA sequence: TGTGCCAGCAGTTTAACAGGGAGGCATGGCTACACCTTC.